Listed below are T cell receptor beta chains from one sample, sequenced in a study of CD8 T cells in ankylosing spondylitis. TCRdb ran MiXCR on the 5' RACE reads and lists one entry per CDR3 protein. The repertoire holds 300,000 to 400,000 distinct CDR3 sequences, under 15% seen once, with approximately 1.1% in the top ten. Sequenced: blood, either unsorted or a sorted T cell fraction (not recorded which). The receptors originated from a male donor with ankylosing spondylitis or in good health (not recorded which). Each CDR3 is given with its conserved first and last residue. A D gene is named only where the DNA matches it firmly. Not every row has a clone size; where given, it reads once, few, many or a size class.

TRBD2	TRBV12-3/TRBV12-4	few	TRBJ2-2	CASSFASGGAGELFF	TGTGCCAGCAGTTTTGCTAGCGGGGGGGCCGGGGAGCTGTTTTTT
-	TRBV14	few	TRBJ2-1	CASSRGGHFGSYNEQFF	TGTGCCAGCAGCCGAGGGGGACATTTCGGCTCCTACAATGAGCAGTTCTTC
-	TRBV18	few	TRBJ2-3	CASSTQEGPTDTQYF	TGTGCCAGCTCAACTCAAGAGGGGCCCACAGATACGCAGTATTTT
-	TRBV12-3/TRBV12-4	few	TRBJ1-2	CASSLQAGLNYGYTF	TGTGCCAGCAGCCTCCAGGCCGGGTTGAACTATGGCTACACCTTC
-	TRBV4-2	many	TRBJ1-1	CASSRDMNTEAFF	TGTGCCAGCAGTCGAGACATGAACACTGAAGCTTTCTTT
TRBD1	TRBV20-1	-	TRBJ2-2	CCARDPNRGPGGELFF	TGCTGTGCTAGAGATCCTAACAGGGGGCCGGGAGGGGAGCTGTTTTTT
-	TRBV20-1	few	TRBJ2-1	CSASSGLKFDEQFF	TGCAGTGCCTCCTCGGGACTCAAGTTCGATGAGCAGTTCTTC
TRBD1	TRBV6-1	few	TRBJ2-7	CASSTWDSASYEQYF	TGTGCCAGCAGTACCTGGGACAGTGCATCCTACGAGCAGTACTTC
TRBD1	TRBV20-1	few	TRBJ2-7	CSASEGAGPYEQYF	TGCAGTGCTTCAGAGGGGGCAGGCCCCTACGAGCAGTACTTC
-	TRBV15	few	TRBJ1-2	CARNGAVDGYTF	TGTGCCCGGAATGGGGCGGTGGATGGCTACACCTTC
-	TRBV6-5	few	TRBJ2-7	CASSYSRLGTSYEQYF	TGTGCCAGCAGTTACTCGAGGTTGGGCACCTCCTACGAGCAGTACTTC
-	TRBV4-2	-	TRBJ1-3	CASSQEVPTLNGNTIYF	TGTGCCAGCAGCCAAGAGGTCCCGACACTGAATGGAAACACCATATATTTT
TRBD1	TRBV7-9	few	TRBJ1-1	CASSPDRGLLNTEAFF	TGTGCCAGCAGCCCTGACAGGGGCCTCCTGAACACTGAAGCTTTCTTT
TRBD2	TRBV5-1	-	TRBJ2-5	CASSLWGEGQETQYF	TGCGCCAGCAGCTTGTGGGGGGAGGGACAAGAGACCCAGTACTTC
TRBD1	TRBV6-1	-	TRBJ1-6	CASTRTGRSYNSPLHF	TGTGCCAGCACACGGACAGGGCGCTCCTATAATTCACCCCTCCACTTT
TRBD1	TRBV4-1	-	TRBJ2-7	CASSLRDRGPYEQYF	TGCGCCAGCAGCCTCCGGGACAGGGGGCCCTACGAGCAGTACTTC
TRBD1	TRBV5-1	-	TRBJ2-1	CASNRGNSYNEQFF	TGCGCCAGCAACAGGGGGAACTCCTACAATGAGCAGTTCTTC
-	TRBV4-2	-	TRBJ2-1	CASSQEKANEQFF	TGTGCCAGCAGCCAAGAGAAAGCAAATGAGCAGTTCTTC
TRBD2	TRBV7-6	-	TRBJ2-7	CASSPTSVESYEQYF	TGTGCCAGCAGTCCTACTAGCGTCGAGTCCTACGAGCAGTACTTC
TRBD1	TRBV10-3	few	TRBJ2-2	CAIRTGLSSTGELFF	TGTGCCATCAGGACAGGGTTGAGTTCCACCGGGGAGCTGTTTTTT
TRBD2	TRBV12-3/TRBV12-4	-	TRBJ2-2	CASTFSGAPRANTGELFF	TGTGCCAGCACCTTTAGCGGGGCCCCAAGGGCCAACACCGGGGAGCTGTTTTTT
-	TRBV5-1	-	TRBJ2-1	CASSAQDSSYNEQFF	TGCGCCAGCAGCGCACAGGACAGCTCCTACAATGAGCAGTTCTTC
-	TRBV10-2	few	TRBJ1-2	CASSEFSDGCTF	TGCGCCAGCAGTGAATTTTCTGATGGCTGCACCTTC
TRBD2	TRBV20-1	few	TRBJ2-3	CSARGTITDTQYF	TGCAGTGCTAGGGGGACTATCACAGATACGCAGTATTTT
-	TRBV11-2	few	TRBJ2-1	CASSLGAGTYNEQFF	TGTGCCAGCAGCTTAGGGGCCGGGACCTACAATGAGCAGTTCTTC
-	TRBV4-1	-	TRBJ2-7	CASSPPHEQYF	TGCGCCAGCAGCCCCCCCCACGAGCAGTACTTC
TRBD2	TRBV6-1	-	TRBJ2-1	CASSPSGRYNEQFF	TGTGCCAGCAGCCCCAGCGGGAGATACAATGAGCAGTTCTTC
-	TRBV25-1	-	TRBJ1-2	CASSEYKGIGYTF	TGTGCCAGCAGTGAATATAAGGGAATTGGCTACACCTTC
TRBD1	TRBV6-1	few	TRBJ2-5	CASSTGGSETQYF	TGTGCCAGCAGTACAGGGGGCTCAGAGACCCAGTACTTC
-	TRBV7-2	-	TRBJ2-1	CASSFIGGGEQFF	TGTGCCAGCAGCTTTATCGGCGGAGGGGAGCAGTTCTTC
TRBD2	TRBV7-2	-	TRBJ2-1	CASKTSGVDNEQFF	TGTGCCAGCAAGACTAGCGGGGTGGACAATGAGCAGTTCTTC
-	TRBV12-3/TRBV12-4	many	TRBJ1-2	CASSLNRPENGYTF	TGTGCCAGCAGTTTAAACAGGCCGGAAAATGGCTACACCTTC
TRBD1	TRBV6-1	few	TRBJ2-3	CASTQDRVSTDTQYF	TGTGCCAGCACCCAAGACAGGGTTAGCACAGATACGCAGTATTTT
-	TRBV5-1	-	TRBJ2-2	CASSFLGRDTGELFF	TGCGCCAGCAGCTTTTTAGGGCGGGACACCGGGGAGCTGTTTTTT
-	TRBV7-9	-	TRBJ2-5	CASSFGASQETQYF	TGTGCCAGCAGCTTCGGGGCAAGCCAAGAGACCCAGTACTTC
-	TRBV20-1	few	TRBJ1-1	CSARDPNTEAFF	TGCAGTGCTAGAGATCCGAACACTGAAGCTTTCTTT
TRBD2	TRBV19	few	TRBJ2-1	CASSTSGGGNEQFF	TGTGCCAGTAGTACCAGCGGGGGGGGGAATGAGCAGTTCTTC
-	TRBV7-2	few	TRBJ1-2	CASSPRPRTGGYTF	TGTGCCAGCAGCCCCCGGCCTCGGACGGGGGGCTACACCTTC
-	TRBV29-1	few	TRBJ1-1	CSARSSGNTEAFF	TGCAGCGCCCGTTCGTCCGGGAACACTGAAGCTTTCTTT
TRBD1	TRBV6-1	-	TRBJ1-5	CASRFDRGFYQPQHF	TGTGCCAGCAGATTTGACAGGGGGTTCTATCAGCCCCAGCATTTT
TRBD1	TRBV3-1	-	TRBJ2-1	CASSPGQLKVNEQFF	TGTGCCAGCAGCCCGGGACAGCTGAAGGTCAATGAGCAGTTCTTC
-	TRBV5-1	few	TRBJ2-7	CASSRDEGQYF	TGCGCCAGCAGCCGGGACGAGGGGCAGTACTTC
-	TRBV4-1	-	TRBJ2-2	CASSQDGWQGGTGELFF	TGCGCCAGCAGCCAAGATGGCTGGCAGGGGGGTACCGGGGAGCTGTTTTTT
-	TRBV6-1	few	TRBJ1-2	CASRPYRDNGYTF	TGTGCCAGCAGACCATACCGGGACAACGGCTACACCTTC
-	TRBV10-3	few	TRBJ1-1	CAISWDTEAFF	TGTGCCATCAGCTGGGACACTGAAGCTTTCTTT
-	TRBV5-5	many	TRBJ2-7	CASSLLGVSYEQYF	TGTGCCAGCAGCTTGCTTGGGGTCTCCTACGAGCAGTACTTC
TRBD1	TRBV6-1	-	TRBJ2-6	CASRGQGALLSGANVLTF	TGTGCCAGCAGAGGACAGGGGGCCTTACTCTCTGGGGCCAACGTCCTGACTTTC
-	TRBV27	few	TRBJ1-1	CASRLGTEAFF	TGTGCCAGCAGGCTAGGGACCGAAGCTTTCTTT